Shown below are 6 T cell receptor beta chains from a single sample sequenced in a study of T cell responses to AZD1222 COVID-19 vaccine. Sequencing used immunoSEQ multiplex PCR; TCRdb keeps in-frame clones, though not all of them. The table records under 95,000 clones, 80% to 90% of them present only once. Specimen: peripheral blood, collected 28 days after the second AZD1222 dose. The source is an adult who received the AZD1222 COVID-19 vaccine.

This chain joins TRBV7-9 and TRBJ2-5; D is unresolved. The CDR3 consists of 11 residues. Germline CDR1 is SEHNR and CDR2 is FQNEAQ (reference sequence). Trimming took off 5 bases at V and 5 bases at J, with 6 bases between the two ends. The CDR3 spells CASSVLETQYF. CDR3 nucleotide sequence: TGTGCCAGCAGCGTCTTGGAGACCCAGTACTTC.

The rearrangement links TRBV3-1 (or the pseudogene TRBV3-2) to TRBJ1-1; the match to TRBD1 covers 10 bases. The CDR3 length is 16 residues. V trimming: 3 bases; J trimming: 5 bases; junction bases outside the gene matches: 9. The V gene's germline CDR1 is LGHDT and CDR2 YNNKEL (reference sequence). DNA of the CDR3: TGTGCCAGCAGCCATATAGGGACAGGGGCTTGGACTGAAGCTTTCTTT. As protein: CASSHIGTGAWTEAFF.

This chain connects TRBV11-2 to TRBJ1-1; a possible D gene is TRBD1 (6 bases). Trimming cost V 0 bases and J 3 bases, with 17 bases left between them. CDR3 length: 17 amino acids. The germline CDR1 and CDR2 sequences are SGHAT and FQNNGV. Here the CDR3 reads CASSLEYGGAGDTEAFF. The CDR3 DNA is TGTGCCAGCAGCTTAGAATACGGGGGGGCAGGAGACACTGAAGCTTTCTTT.

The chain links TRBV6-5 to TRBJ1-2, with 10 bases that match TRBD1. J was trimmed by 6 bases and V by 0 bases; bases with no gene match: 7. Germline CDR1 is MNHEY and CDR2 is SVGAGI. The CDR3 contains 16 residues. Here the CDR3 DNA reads TGTGCCAGCAGTTACTCGAGGACAGGGGGTTCGCATGGCTACACCTTC. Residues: CASSYSRTGGSHGYTF.

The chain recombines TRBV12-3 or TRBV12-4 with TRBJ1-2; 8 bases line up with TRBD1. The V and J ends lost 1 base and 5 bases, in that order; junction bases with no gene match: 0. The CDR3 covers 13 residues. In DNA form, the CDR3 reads TGTGCCAGCAGTTTAGGACAGGGGTATGGCTACACCTTC. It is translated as CASSLGQGYGYTF.

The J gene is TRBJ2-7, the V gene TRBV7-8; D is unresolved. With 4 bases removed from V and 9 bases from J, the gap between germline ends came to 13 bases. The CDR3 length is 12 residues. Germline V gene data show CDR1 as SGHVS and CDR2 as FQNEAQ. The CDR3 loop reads CASSSDIWVQYF. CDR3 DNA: TGTGCCAGCAGCTCCGACATCTGGGTGCAGTACTTC.